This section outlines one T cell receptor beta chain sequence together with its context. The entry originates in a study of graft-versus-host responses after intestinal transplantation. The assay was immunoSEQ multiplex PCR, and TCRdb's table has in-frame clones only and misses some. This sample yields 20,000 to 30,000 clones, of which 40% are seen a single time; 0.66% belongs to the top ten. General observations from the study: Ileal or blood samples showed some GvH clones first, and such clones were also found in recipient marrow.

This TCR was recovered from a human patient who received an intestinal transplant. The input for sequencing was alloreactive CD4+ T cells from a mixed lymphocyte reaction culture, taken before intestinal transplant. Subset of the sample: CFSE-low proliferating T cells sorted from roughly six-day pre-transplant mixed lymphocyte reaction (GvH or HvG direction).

In nucleotides, the CDR3 is TGTGCCAGCAGCCTCTTTCTAGGTCGAGAGACCCAGTACTTC. Translated, it gives CASSLFLGRETQYF. The chain has TRBV14 and TRBJ2-5, with D hard to call. The germline V and J ends were trimmed by 4 bases and 4 bases, with 13 bases remaining between them. The CDR3 is made up of 14 amino acids. The germline CDR1 and CDR2 sequences are SGHDN and FVKESK. The full variable domain, its missing parts supplied by reference TRBV14 and TRBJ2-5, is EAGVTQFPSHSVIEKGQTVTLRCDPISGHDNLYWYRRVMGKEIKFLLHFVKESKQDESGMPNNRFLAERTGGTYSTLKVQPAELEDSGVYFCASSLFLGRETQYFGPGTRLLVL.